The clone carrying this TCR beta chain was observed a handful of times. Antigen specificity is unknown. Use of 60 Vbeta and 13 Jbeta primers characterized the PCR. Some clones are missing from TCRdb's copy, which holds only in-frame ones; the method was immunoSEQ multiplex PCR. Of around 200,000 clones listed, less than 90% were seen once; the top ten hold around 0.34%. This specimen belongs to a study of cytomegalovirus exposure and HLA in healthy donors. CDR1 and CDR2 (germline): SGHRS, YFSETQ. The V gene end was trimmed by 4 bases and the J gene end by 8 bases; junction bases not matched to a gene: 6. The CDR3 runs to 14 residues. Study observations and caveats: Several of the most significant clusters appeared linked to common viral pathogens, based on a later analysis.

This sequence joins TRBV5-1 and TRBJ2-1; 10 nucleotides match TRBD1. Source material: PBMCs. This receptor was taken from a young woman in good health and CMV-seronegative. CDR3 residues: CASSRQGAQDEQFF. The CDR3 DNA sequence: TGCGCCAGCAGCCGACAGGGGGCCCAGGATGAGCAGTTCTTC.